These 3 T cell receptor beta chains came from one sample sequenced in a study of OX40 agonist ivuxolimab in advanced cancers. TCRdb's table, derived via immunoSEQ multiplex PCR, lists solely in-frame clones and lacks some. The sample includes tens of thousands of clones, over 80% of them seen just once. The sequenced sample was CD4+ or CD8+ T cells sorted from blood, obtained in a trial of the OX40 agonist ivuxolimab. The receptor set was obtained from an adult with an advanced solid tumor such as melanoma, head and neck, liver or kidney cancer.

CDR3: CASSSDRVYEKLFF. The CDR3 DNA follows: TGTGCCAGCAGCTCCGACAGGGTTTATGAAAAACTGTTTTTT. This chain connects TRBV7-9 to TRBJ1-4, with 7 nucleotides matching TRBD1. The CDR3 consists of 14 residues. J gave up 6 bases and V 4 bases, and 5 bases lay outside the gene matches. Germline lookup yields CDR1 SEHNR and CDR2 FQNEAQ (reference sequence).

This clone was seen only once. This chain connects TRBV5-1 to TRBJ2-3; D is unclear. Germline V gene sequence: CDR1 SGHRS, CDR2 YFSETQ. V lost 4 bases to trimming and J lost 4 bases, with 10 bases between them. The CDR3 is 13 amino acids. CDR3 sequence (DNA): TGCGCCAGCAGCATCATGGGTTCAGATACGCAGTATTTT. This encodes CASSIMGSDTQYF.

This chain connects TRBV4-2 to TRBJ2-7; TRBD1 matches at 9 bases. J lost 6 bases, V lost 2 bases, and 5 bases had no gene match. CDR1 LGHNA and CDR2 YNFKEQ come from the germline V gene. The length of the CDR3 is 14 residues. CDR3 DNA: TGTGCCAGCAGCCAACCGGGACAGGGTCCCGAGCAGTACTTC. The encoded protein is CASSQPGQGPEQYF.